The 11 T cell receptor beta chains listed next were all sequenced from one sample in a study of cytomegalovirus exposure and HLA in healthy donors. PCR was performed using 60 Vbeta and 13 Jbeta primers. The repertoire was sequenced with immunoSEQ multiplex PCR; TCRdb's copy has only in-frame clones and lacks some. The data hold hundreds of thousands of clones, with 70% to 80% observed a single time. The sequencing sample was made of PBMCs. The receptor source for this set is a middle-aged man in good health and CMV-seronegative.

The CDR3 sequence: CASSLGLRQFVATNEKLFF. The DNA of the CDR3 is TGTGCCAGCAGCTTAGGGCTTAGACAGTTCGTTGCAACTAATGAAAAACTGTTTTTT. V usage is TRBV7-9 and J usage is TRBJ1-4; D might be TRBD1 (5 bases). Germline lookup yields CDR1 SEHNR and CDR2 FQNEAQ (reference sequence). V was cut by 1 base and J by 0 bases, with 18 bases left in between. The CDR3 covers 19 residues.

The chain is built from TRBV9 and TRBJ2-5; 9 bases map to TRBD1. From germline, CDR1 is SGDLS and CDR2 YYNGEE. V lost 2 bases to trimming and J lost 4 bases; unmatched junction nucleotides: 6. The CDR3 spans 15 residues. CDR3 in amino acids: CASSVDGTGIETQYF. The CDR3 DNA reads TGTGCCAGCAGCGTTGACGGGACAGGGATAGAGACCCAGTACTTC.

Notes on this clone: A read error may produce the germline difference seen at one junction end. Here the CDR3 reads CSSSLGATGYTF. The CDR3 DNA reads TGTTCCAGCAGCTTGGGGGCGACGGGCTACACCTTC. This chain uses TRBV7-9 with TRBJ1-2; possibly TRBD1 for D (6 bases). The CDR3 is 12 residues long. CDR1 and CDR2 (germline): SEHNR, FQNEAQ (reference sequence).

Here the CDR3 reads CASSPNNGGNTEAFF. In DNA, the CDR3 is TGTGCCAGCAGCCCCAACAACGGGGGGAACACTGAAGCTTTCTTT. The chain recombines TRBV7-9 with TRBJ1-1, with D possibly being TRBD1 (5 bases). The CDR3 loop spans 15 amino acids. Trimming shortened V by 5 bases and J by 1 base, and 14 bases separated the two germline ends. The germline gives CDR1 SEHNR, CDR2 FQNEAQ (reference sequence).

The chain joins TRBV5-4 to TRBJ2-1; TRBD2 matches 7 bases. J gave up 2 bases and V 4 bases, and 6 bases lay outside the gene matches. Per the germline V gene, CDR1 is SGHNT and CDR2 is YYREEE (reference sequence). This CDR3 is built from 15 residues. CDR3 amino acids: CASSQSSGTYNEQFF. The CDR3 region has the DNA TGTGCCAGCAGCCAATCTAGCGGTACCTACAATGAGCAGTTCTTC.

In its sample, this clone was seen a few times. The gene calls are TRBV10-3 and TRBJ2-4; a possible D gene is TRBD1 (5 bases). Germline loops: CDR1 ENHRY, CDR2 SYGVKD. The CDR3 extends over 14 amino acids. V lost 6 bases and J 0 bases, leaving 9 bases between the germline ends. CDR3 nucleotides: TGTGCCATCAGCCCTCAGGGAGCCAAAAACATTCAGTACTTC. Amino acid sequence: CAISPQGAKNIQYF.

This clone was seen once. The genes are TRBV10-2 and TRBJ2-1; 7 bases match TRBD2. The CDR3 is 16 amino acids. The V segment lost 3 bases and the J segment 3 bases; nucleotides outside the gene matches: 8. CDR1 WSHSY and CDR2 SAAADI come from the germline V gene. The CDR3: CASSEKGQRGYNEQFF. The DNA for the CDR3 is TGCGCCAGCAGTGAAAAAGGGCAGCGGGGCTACAATGAGCAGTTCTTC.

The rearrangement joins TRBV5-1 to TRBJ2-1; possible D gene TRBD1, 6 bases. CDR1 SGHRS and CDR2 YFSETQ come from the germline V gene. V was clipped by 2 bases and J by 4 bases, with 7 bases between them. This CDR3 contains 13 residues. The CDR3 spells CASSLGGYNEQFF. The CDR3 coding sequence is TGCGCCAGCAGCTTAGGGGGTTACAATGAGCAGTTCTTC.

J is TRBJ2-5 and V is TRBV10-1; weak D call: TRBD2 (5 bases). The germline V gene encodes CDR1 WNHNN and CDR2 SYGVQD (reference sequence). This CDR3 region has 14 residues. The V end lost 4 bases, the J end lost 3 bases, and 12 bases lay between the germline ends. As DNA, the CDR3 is TGCGCCAGCAGTGGAGGGAACACCGAAGAGACCCAGTACTTC. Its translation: CASSGGNTEETQYF.

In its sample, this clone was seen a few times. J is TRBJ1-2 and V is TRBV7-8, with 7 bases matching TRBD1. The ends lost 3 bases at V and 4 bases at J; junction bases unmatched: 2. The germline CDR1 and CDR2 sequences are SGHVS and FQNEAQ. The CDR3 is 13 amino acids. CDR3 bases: TGTGCCAGCAGCTTCAGACAGGGCTATGGCTACACCTTC. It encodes CASSFRQGYGYTF. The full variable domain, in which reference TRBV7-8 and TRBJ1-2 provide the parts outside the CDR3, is GAGVSQSPRYKVAKRGQDVALRCDPISGHVSLFWYQQALGQGPEFLTYFQNEAQLDKSGLPSDRFFAERPEGSVSTLKIQRTQQEDSAVYLCASSFRQGYGYTFGSGTRLTVV.

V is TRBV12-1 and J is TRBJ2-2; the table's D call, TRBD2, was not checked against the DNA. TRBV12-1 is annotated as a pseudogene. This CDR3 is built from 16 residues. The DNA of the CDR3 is TGTGCCAACTCGCAGCGGGGGGGTAGAAAAACCGGGGAGCTGTTTTTT. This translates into CANSQRGGRKTGELFF.